The T cell receptor beta chain described here comes from a study of CD8 T cells in Susac syndrome. Germline V CDR1 and CDR2: SGHRS, YFSETQ. The CDR3 length is 15 residues. Trimming left V 0 bases short and J 2 bases short, with 10 bases between. After extraction with the RNeasy kit, roughly 0.45 to 1 ug of the RNA was reverse transcribed using random hexamers. Coverage of TCR beta CDR3 amplification by immunoSEQ multiplex PCR extended to 54 Vbeta and 13 Jbeta. TCRdb re-called the immunoSEQ multiplex PCR reads through MiXCR, storing one row per CDR3 protein. The profile covers about 170,000 distinct CDR3 sequences, with roughly 92% appearing a single time and around 0.097% taken by the ten largest. Sequencing of TCR beta was carried out in blood CD8+ and CD4+ T cells.

Sequencing was carried out using CD4+ T cells from PBMCs. J is TRBJ2-3 and V is TRBV5-1; D is unresolved. This receptor was taken from a human donor with multiple sclerosis. DNA for the CDR3: TGCGCCAGCAGCTTGGATCGCGCCCCCACAGATACGCAGTATTTT. Protein sequence: CASSLDRAPTDTQYF. Full variable domain (outside the CDR3, taken from reference TRBV5-1 and TRBJ2-3): KAGVTQTPRYLIKTRGQQVTLSCSPISGHRSVSWYQQTPGQGLQFLFEYFSETQRNKGNFPGRFSGRQFSNSRSEMNVSTLELGDSALYLCASSLDRAPTDTQYFGPGTRLTVL.